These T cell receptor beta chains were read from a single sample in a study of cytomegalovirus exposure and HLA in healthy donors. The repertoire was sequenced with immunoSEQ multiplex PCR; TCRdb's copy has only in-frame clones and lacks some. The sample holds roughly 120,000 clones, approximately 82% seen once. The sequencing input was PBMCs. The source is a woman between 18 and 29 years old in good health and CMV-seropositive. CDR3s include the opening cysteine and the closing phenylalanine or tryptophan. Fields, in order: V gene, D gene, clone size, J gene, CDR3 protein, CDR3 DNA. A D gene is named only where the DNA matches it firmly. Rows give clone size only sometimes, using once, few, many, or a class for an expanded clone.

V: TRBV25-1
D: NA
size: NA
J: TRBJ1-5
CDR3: CASSEYKADSGRGEPQHF
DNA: TGTGCCAGCAGTGAATATAAGGCAGACTCTGGGCGGGGGGAGCCCCAGCATTTT

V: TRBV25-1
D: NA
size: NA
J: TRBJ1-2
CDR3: CASTRAGESYGYTF
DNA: TGTGCCAGCACCCGGGCAGGGGAAAGCTATGGCTACACCTTC

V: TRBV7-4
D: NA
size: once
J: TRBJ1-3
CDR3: CAAPVLSSGNTIYF
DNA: TGTGCCGCCCCGGTCCTGAGCTCTGGAAACACCATATATTTT

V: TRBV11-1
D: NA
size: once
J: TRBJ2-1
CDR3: CASSSTGNEQFF
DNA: TGTGCCAGCAGCTCAACGGGGAATGAGCAGTTCTTC

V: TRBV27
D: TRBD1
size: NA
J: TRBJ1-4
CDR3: CASSPSPGQGFVVGEKLFF
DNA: TGTGCCAGCAGTCCATCCCCCGGACAGGGGTTTGTAGTAGGTGAAAAACTGTTTTTT

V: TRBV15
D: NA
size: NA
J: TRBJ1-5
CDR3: CATSEQAGDSNQPQHF
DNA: TGTGCCACCAGCGAACAAGCAGGGGATAGCAATCAGCCCCAGCATTTT

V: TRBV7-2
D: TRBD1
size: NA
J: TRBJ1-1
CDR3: CASSPRQGWDTEAFF
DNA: TGTGCCAGCAGCCCGCGACAGGGGTGGGACACTGAAGCTTTCTTT

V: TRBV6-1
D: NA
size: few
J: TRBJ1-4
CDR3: CASKVGGATNEKLFF
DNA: TGTGCCAGCAAAGTAGGGGGTGCAACTAATGAAAAACTGTTTTTT

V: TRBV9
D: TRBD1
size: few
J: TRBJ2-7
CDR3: CASSTRGLSHEQYF
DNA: TGTGCCAGCAGCACCAGGGGGTTATCCCACGAGCAGTACTTC

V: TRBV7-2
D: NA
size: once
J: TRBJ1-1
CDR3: CASSDKRDIPGRTEAFF
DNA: TGTGCCAGCAGCGATAAAAGAGACATCCCCGGGAGGACTGAAGCTTTCTTT

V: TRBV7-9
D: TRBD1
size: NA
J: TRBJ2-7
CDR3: CASSTTGNEQYF
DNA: TGTGCCAGCAGCACGACAGGGAACGAGCAGTACTTC

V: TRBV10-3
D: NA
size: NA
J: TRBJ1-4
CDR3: CAISESQVSNEKLFF
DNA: TGTGCCATCAGTGAATCCCAGGTCTCTAATGAAAAACTGTTTTTT

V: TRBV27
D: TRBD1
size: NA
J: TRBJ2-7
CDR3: CASSWTGDYEQYF
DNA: TGTGCCAGCAGTTGGACAGGAGACTACGAGCAGTACTTC

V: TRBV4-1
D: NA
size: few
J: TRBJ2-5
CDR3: CASSHLQTPETQYF
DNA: TGCGCCAGCAGCCACCTTCAAACACCGGAGACCCAGTACTTC

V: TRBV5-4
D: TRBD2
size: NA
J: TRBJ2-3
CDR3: CASSLAPSGGGVDTQYF
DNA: TGTGCCAGCAGCTTGGCACCTAGCGGGGGGGGCGTAGATACGCAGTATTTT

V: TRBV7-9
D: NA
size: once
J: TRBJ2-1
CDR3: CASSPWGGPSDEQFF
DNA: TGTGCCAGCAGCCCCTGGGGGGGGCCGTCGGATGAGCAGTTCTTC

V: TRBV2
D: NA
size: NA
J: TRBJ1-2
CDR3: CASSDVVNYGYTF
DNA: TGTGCCAGCAGTGACGTTGTTAACTATGGCTACACCTTC

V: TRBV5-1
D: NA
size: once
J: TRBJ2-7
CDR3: CASSLGQSRGEQYF
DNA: TGCGCCAGCAGCTTGGGGCAGAGTCGAGGCGAGCAGTACTTC

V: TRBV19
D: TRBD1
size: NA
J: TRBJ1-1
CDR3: CASSILGQGYTEAFF
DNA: TGTGCCAGTAGTATTTTGGGACAGGGGTACACTGAAGCTTTCTTT

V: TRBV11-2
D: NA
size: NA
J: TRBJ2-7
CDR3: CASSFPSEQYF
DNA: TGTGCCAGCAGCTTCCCCTCCGAGCAGTACTTC

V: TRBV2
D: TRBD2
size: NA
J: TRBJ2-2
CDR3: CASSLKRGGGELFF
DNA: TGTGCCAGCAGCCTCAAGCGGGGGGGCGGGGAGCTGTTTTTT

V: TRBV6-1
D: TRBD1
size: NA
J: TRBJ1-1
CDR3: CASSDGTGLNTEAFF
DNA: TGTGCCAGCAGTGACGGGACAGGCCTTAACACTGAAGCTTTCTTT

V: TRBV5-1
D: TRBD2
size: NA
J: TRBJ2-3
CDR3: CASSLTGLAGPTDTQYF
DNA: TGCGCCAGCAGCTTAACCGGATTAGCGGGGCCCACAGATACGCAGTATTTT

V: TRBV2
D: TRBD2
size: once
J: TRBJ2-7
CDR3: CASSVLTGGYEQYF
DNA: TGTGCCAGCAGTGTTTTAACGGGGGGGTACGAGCAGTACTTC

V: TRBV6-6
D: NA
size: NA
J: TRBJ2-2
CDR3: CASTQGFENTGELFF
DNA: TGTGCCAGCACCCAGGGTTTCGAGAACACCGGGGAGCTGTTTTTT

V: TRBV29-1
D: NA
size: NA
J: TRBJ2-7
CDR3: CSTRTLTYEQYF
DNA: TGCAGCACCCGGACACTTACCTACGAGCAGTACTTC

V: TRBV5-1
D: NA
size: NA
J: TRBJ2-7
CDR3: CASSFGGSTYEQYF
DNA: TGCGCCAGCAGCTTTGGGGGGTCAACCTACGAGCAGTACTTC

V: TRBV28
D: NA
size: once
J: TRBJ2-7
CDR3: CASIRDSPYEQYF
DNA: TGTGCCAGCATCCGGGACTCTCCCTACGAGCAGTACTTC

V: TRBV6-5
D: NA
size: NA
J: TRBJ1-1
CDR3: CASSYGLYTEAFF
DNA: TGTGCCAGCAGTTACGGGCTGTACACTGAAGCTTTCTTT

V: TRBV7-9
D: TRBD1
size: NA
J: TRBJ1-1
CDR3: CASSPRPPGGALTEAFF
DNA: TGTGCCAGCAGCCCCCGCCCTCCAGGGGGCGCACTCACTGAAGCTTTCTTT

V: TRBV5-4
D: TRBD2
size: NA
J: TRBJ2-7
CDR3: CASSLSGLAGEEQYF
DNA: TGTGCCAGCAGCTTGTCGGGGCTAGCGGGGGAGGAGCAGTACTTC

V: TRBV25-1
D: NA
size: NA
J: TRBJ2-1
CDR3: CASSEVRSVKFF
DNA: TGTGCCAGCAGTGAAGTGCGATCCGTTAAGTTCTTC

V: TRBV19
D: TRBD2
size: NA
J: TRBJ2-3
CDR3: CASSIGPTSGGVDTQYF
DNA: TGTGCCAGTAGTATAGGGCCGACTAGCGGGGGGGTTGATACGCAGTATTTT

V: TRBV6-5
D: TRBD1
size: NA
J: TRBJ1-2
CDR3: CASSPTGEWYGYTF
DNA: TGTGCCAGCAGTCCGACAGGGGAATGGTATGGCTACACCTTC

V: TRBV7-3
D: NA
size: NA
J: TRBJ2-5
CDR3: CASSPGVGETQYF
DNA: TGTGCCAGCAGCCCAGGGGTTGGGGAGACCCAGTACTTC

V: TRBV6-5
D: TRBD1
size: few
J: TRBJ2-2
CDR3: CASSPWTGAGELFF
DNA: TGTGCCAGCAGTCCCTGGACAGGGGCCGGGGAGCTGTTTTTT

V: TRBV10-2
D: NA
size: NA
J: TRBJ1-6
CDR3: CASSEMWGGMDSPLHF
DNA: TGCGCCAGCAGTGAGATGTGGGGGGGTATGGATTCACCCCTCCACTTT

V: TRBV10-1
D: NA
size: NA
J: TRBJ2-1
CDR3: CASSDAGGEQFF
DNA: TGCGCCAGCAGTGACGCGGGTGGTGAGCAGTTCTTC

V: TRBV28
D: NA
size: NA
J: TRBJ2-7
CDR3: CASSPLYEQYF
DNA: TGTGCCAGCAGTCCACTCTACGAGCAGTACTTC

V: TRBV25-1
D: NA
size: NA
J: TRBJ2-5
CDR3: CASSELTSRETQYF
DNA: TGTGCCAGCAGTGAATTGACTTCCCGGGAGACCCAGTACTTC

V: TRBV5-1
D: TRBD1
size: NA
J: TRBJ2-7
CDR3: CASSFGTGPSYEQYF
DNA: TGCGCCAGCAGCTTCGGGACAGGGCCGTCCTACGAGCAGTACTTC

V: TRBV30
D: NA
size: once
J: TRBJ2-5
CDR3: CAWRTYNQETQYF
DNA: TGTGCCTGGAGGACATACAACCAAGAGACCCAGTACTTC

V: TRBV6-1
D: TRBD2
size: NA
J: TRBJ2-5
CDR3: CASSGSGGAETQYF
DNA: TGTGCCAGCAGTGGTAGCGGGGGGGCAGAGACCCAGTACTTC

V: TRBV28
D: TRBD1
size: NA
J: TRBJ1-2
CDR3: CASSPTGQSYGYTF
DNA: TGTGCCAGCAGCCCCACGGGACAGAGCTATGGCTACACCTTC

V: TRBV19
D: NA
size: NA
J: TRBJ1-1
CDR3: CASSIKGDTEAFF
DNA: TGTGCCAGTAGTATTAAGGGAGACACTGAAGCTTTCTTT